This T cell receptor beta chain was captured in a study of cytomegalovirus exposure and HLA in healthy donors. The V end was cut by 5 bases, the J end by 9 bases, with 17 bases between. Per the germline V gene, CDR1 is SGHTA and CDR2 is FQGTGA. The CDR3 covers 14 residues. The study's findings and limits: Likely technical artifact: a cluster of highly shared sequence variants. Earlier analysis yielded a pattern in which most TCR beta V segments were productive about 90% or about 30% of the time. CMV serostatus alone was available as immune exposure information.

Amplification used 60 Vbeta primers and 13 Jbeta primers. Measured with immunoSEQ multiplex PCR; TCRdb has only the in-frame clones, and not every one. There are around 76,000 clones in the sample; about two thirds occur only once, and approximately 7.6% lies in the top ten. Each donor's status was that of a healthy bone marrow donor. About this clone: Its target is not known.

The sequenced material came from PBMCs. This chain links TRBV7-3 with TRBJ1-5, with D tentatively TRBD1 (6 bases). This clonotype was obtained from a middle-aged man in good health and CMV-seropositive. The CDR3: CASSPGVGSGPQHF. CDR3 DNA sequence: TGTGCCAGCAGCCCAGGGGTGGGGTCAGGGCCCCAGCATTTT.